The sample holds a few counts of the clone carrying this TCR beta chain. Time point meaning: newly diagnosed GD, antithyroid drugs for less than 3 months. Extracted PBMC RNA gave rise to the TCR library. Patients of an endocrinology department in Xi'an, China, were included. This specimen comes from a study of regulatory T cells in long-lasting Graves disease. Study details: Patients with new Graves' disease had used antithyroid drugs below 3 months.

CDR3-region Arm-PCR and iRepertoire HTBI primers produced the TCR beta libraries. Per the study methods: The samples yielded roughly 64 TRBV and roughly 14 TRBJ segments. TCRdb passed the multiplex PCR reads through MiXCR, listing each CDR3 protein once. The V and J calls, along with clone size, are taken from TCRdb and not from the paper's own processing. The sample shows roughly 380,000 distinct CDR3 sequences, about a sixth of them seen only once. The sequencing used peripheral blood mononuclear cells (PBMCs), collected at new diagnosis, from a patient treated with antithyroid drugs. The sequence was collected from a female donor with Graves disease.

In DNA form, the CDR3 reads TGTGCCAGCAGTTTACCCAGGGCGGGGGCCAACGTCCTGACTTTC. Its translation is CASSLPRAGANVLTF. V gene TRBV12-3 or TRBV12-4 combines with J gene TRBJ2-6; weak D call: TRBD1 (5 bases). The CDR3 consists of 15 residues. Trimming cost V 2 bases and J 4 bases, with 9 bases left between them.